Below, 17 T cell receptor beta chains from the same sample are listed, as sequenced in a study of response to subunit inactivated influenza vaccine. One entry per CDR3 protein results from TCRdb running MiXCR on the RT-PCR reads. Among approximately 250,000 distinct CDR3 sequences listed, more than 10% were seen once. Source: non-naive T cells sorted from PBMCs, taken roughly 2 weeks before vaccination. The source is a man aged 45 to 65 who received an inactivated influenza vaccine.

This clonotype was counted ten times or more. This sequence joins TRBV12-3 or TRBV12-4 and TRBJ1-2, with a possible D match to TRBD1 (6 bases). This CDR3 is 12 amino acids long. The V end was cut by 5 bases, the J end by 7 bases, with 11 bases between. This CDR3 reads CASSNQGLGYTF. CDR3 nucleotides: TGTGCCAGCAGTAATCAGGGGCTTGGCTACACCTTC.

In this sample, this clonotype turned up a few times. V usage is TRBV19 and J usage is TRBJ1-1; D may be TRBD1 (6 bases). The germline V gene encodes CDR1 LNHDA and CDR2 SQIVND (reference sequence). The CDR3 runs 17 residues. Trimming cost V 4 bases and J 0 bases, with 18 bases left between them. The chain's CDR3 is CASSTSGVRLMNTEAFF. The CDR3 DNA follows: TGTGCCAGTAGTACCTCAGGGGTGCGGTTGATGAACACTGAAGCTTTCTTT. Full variable domain (missing parts from reference TRBV19 and TRBJ1-1): DGGITQSPKYLFRKEGQNVTLSCEQNLNHDAMYWYRQDPGQGLRLIYYSQIVNDFQKGDIAEGYSVSREKKESFPLTVTSAQKNPTAFYLCASSTSGVRLMNTEAFFGQGTRLTVV.

CDR3 protein: CASSVGSGASYNEQFF. As DNA, the CDR3 is TGTGCCAGCAGCGTCGGTAGCGGAGCCTCCTACAATGAGCAGTTCTTC. V usage is TRBV9 and J usage is TRBJ2-1; the D gene is possibly TRBD2 (6 bases). V gave up 2 bases and J gave up 0 bases, with 12 bases separating them. This CDR3 spans 16 amino acids. Germline V gene sequence: CDR1 SGDLS, CDR2 YYNGEE.

In this sample, this clonotype turned up a few times. The chain links TRBV5-1 to TRBJ1-1, with D uncertain. The CDR3 has 14 amino acids. In germline, CDR1 is SGHRS, CDR2 YFSETQ. With 0 bases removed from V and 3 bases from J, the gap between germline ends came to 9 bases. CDR3 sequence: CASSLGGRDTEAFF. The CDR3 DNA reads TGCGCCAGCAGCTTGGGAGGGAGGGACACTGAAGCTTTCTTT.

This clonotype was counted only a few times. The V gene is TRBV19, the J gene TRBJ2-1; D unresolved. V was cut by 2 bases and J by 9 bases, with 8 bases left in between. CDR1 and CDR2 from the germline V gene are LNHDA and SQIVND (reference sequence). The CDR3 is 12 amino acids. In nucleotides, the CDR3 is TGTGCCAGTAGTATACAGTATGGTGAGCAGTTCTTC. The encoded protein is CASSIQYGEQFF.

This clonotype was seen a handful of times. This chain connects TRBV29-1 to TRBJ1-1, with a weak D call TRBD1 (6 bases). Germline lookup yields CDR1 SQVTM and CDR2 ANQGSEA. CDR3 size: 12 residues. The V end was cut by 7 bases, the J end by 5 bases, with 14 bases between. Here the CDR3 reads CSAEQGGTEAFF. Here the CDR3 DNA reads TGCAGCGCAGAACAGGGAGGGACTGAAGCTTTCTTT.

J is TRBJ2-1 and V is TRBV14, with unresolved D. The germline V gene encodes CDR1 SGHDN and CDR2 FVKESK. Trimming left V 4 bases short and J 5 bases short, with 9 bases between. The CDR3 contains 13 residues. The CDR3 is CASSLTRNNEQFF. The CDR3 region has the DNA TGTGCCAGCAGCCTGACCCGGAACAATGAGCAGTTCTTC.

The rearrangement uses TRBV20-1 and TRBJ1-2, with a possible D match to TRBD1 (5 bases). CDR1 is DFQATT, CDR2 SNEGSKA, per germline (reference sequence). This CDR3 is built from 14 residues. The CDR3: CSSRRGDHNYGYTF. CDR3 DNA: TGCTCCAGCCGGCGGGGGGACCATAACTATGGCTACACCTTC.

There are a few counts of this clonotype. The rearrangement joins TRBV14 to TRBJ2-2, with a weak D call TRBD2 (7 bases). CDR3 length equals 16 residues. Trimming took off 4 bases at V and 4 bases at J, with 16 bases between the two ends. Looked up from germline, CDR1 is SGHDN and CDR2 is FVKESK. CDR3 loop: CASSRPTGGGTGELFF. CDR3 in DNA: TGTGCCAGCAGCCGCCCCACGGGGGGCGGCACCGGGGAGCTGTTTTTT.

This clonotype was detected only a few times. Sequence at one end of the junction differs from germline and may be a read error. The rearrangement joins TRBV7-8 to TRBJ2-7, with 7 bases aligning to TRBD1. From germline, CDR1 is SGHVS and CDR2 FQNEAQ. The CDR3 totals 15 residues. CDR3 sequence: CASSSKRGLSHEQYF. The CDR3 DNA sequence: TGTGCCAGCAGCTCAAAGAGGGGGCTCTCCCACGAGCAGTACTTC.

This clonotype was counted a few times. The gene calls are TRBV10-3 and TRBJ2-2, with TRBD2 matching over 11 bases. Germline V CDR1 and CDR2: ENHRY, SYGVKD. The CDR3 consists of 17 residues. V lost 2 bases and J lost 3; bases outside the gene matches: 5. The DNA for the CDR3 is TGTGCCATCAGTGAGCGACTAGCGGGATATGACACCGGGGAGCTGTTTTTT. Its translation is CAISERLAGYDTGELFF.

The chain joins TRBV5-1 to TRBJ1-5; TRBD1 matches at 9 bases. The CDR3 is 14 residues long. Trimming took 4 bases from V and 6 from J; bases not matched to a gene: 5. The germline gives CDR1 SGHRS, CDR2 YFSETQ. CDR3 nucleotide sequence: TGCGCCAGCAGCGGGTGGACAGGGGCTCAGCCCCAGCATTTT. Protein: CASSGWTGAQPQHF.

This chain joins TRBV7-2 and TRBJ2-2; 8 bases line up with TRBD2. The V gene end was trimmed by 5 bases and the J gene end by 5 bases; junction bases not matched to a gene: 10. The germline V gene encodes CDR1 SGHTA and CDR2 FQGNSA. The length of the CDR3 is 16 residues. The CDR3 DNA is TGTGCCAGCAGCATAAGCGGGGGAGGTCGGACCGGGGAGCTGTTTTTT. Translation: CASSISGGGRTGELFF.

This clonotype was counted a few times. The V call is TRBV5-1, the J call TRBJ2-1; 8 nucleotides line up with TRBD2. This CDR3 region has 15 residues. Germline CDR1 reads SGHRS; CDR2 reads YFSETQ. The V segment lost 0 bases and the J segment 9 bases; nucleotides outside the gene matches: 8. DNA of the CDR3: TGCGCCAGCAGCTTGGGGTCCGTTAGCGGGGTTGAGCAGTTCTTC. Encoded protein: CASSLGSVSGVEQFF.

This clonotype was seen at least ten times. V and J are TRBV5-6 and TRBJ1-6, with 8 bases matching TRBD1. The length of the CDR3 is 16 residues. The germline CDR1 and CDR2 sequences are SGHDT and YYEEEE. J gave up 6 bases and V 3 bases, and 8 bases lay outside the gene matches. CDR3 amino acids: CASSSGTGLLNSPLHF. The CDR3 nucleotides are TGTGCCAGCAGCTCCGGGACAGGTCTTCTTAATTCACCCCTCCACTTT.

This clonotype turned up a few times. V gene TRBV7-8 combines with J gene TRBJ2-2, with D unresolved. The germline V gene encodes CDR1 SGHVS and CDR2 FQNEAQ. This CDR3 is 16 amino acids long. Trimming took off 1 base at V and 4 bases at J, with 13 bases between the two ends. The CDR3 loop is CASSLVASSTTGELFF. The CDR3 bases are TGTGCCAGCAGCTTAGTAGCTTCCTCAACCACCGGGGAGCTGTTTTTT.

This clonotype has just a few counts. The J gene is TRBJ1-6, the V gene TRBV6-1; D unresolved. Germline V lookup: CDR1 MNHNS, CDR2 SASEGT. V was trimmed by 9 bases and J by 3 bases, leaving 12 bases between them. This CDR3 is 14 amino acids long. The CDR3 DNA reads as TGTGCCAGTGGACCGACCAACTATAATTCACCCCTCCACTTT. Translating gives CASGPTNYNSPLHF.